Below are 19 T cell receptor beta chains sequenced from a single sample in a study of cytomegalovirus exposure and HLA in healthy donors. The PCR made use of 60 Vbeta and 13 Jbeta primers. The repertoire was sequenced with immunoSEQ multiplex PCR; TCRdb's copy has only in-frame clones and lacks some. The table lists some 110,000 clones, around 84% of them singletons, with approximately 1.2% in the top ten. Sequencing input: PBMCs. The receptors were sampled from a man aged 30-40 years in good health and CMV-seronegative.

J is TRBJ2-2 and V is TRBV10-2; 8 bases are shared with TRBD1. This CDR3 has 13 residues. The J segment lost 4 bases and the V segment lost 6 bases, leaving 1 base of the junction unmatched. The germline V gene has CDR1 WSHSY and CDR2 SAAADI. CDR3 sequence (DNA): TGCGCCAGCAGGGACAGGGCCACCGGGGAGCTGTTTTTT. As protein: CASRDRATGELFF.

The chain couples TRBV5-1 to TRBJ1-1; no reliable D call. Germline CDR1 reads SGHRS; CDR2 reads YFSETQ. V lost 0 bases and J 4 bases, leaving 7 bases between the germline ends. The CDR3 consists of 13 residues. In DNA, the CDR3 is TGCGCCAGCAGCTTGGGGGCCGGCACTGAAGCTTTCTTT. Translation: CASSLGAGTEAFF.

A few counts support this clone. This chain connects TRBV28 to TRBJ1-5, with D unclear. Between the trimmed V and J ends, which lost 2 bases and 11 bases, there was a span of 10 bases. The CDR3 has 12 residues. The germline V gene has CDR1 MDHEN and CDR2 SYDVKM. CDR3 amino acids: CASSLTTVAQHF. The CDR3, as DNA: TGTGCCAGCAGTTTAACCACAGTGGCCCAGCATTTT.

This clone is a singleton in its sample. V and J are TRBV4-3 and TRBJ1-2; no definite D call. The V end was cut by 0 bases, the J end by 0 bases, with 8 bases between. This CDR3 is 15 amino acids long. Germline values: CDR1 LGHNA, CDR2 YSLEER. For the CDR3, the DNA is TGCGCCAGCAGCCAAGATTCCCAGGCTAACTATGGCTACACCTTC. Protein sequence: CASSQDSQANYGYTF.

The chain recombines TRBV13 with TRBJ2-3; the D gene is possibly TRBD1 (5 bases). The CDR3 runs to 13 residues. Germline V CDR1 and CDR2: PRHDT, FYEKMQ (reference sequence). V was trimmed by 4 bases and J by 1 base, leaving 6 bases between them. In nucleotides, the CDR3 is TGTGCCAGCAGCTCACAGGGCACAGATACGCAGTATTTT. It encodes CASSSQGTDTQYF.

V gene TRBV6-6 combines with J gene TRBJ2-2, with TRBD1 matching over 8 bases. The germline V gene encodes CDR1 MNHNY and CDR2 SVGAGI (reference sequence). Trimming cost V 7 bases and J 6 bases; bases outside gene matches: 4. The CDR3 runs to 13 residues. This CDR3 reads CASNPGGPGELFF. The CDR3 region has the DNA TGTGCCAGCAACCCAGGGGGCCCCGGGGAGCTGTTTTTT.

The chain is built from TRBV4-3 and TRBJ1-4; D unclear. Germline CDR1 LGHNA, CDR2 YSLEER. The V and J ends lost 1 base and 0 bases respectively, with 12 bases between them. This CDR3 has 17 residues. The chain's CDR3 is CASSQVGRRATNEKLFF. CDR3 DNA sequence: TGCGCCAGCAGCCAAGTGGGCAGGCGTGCAACTAATGAAAAACTGTTTTTT.

This clone was seen a single time. The chain joins TRBV18 to TRBJ1-1; no clear D. Germline assignment: CDR1 KGHSH and CDR2 LQKENI. The CDR3 extends over 13 amino acids. V was cut by 1 base and J by 1 base, with 4 bases left in between. The CDR3 here is CASSPRGNTEAFF. The CDR3 coding sequence is TGTGCCAGCTCACCACGAGGGAACACTGAAGCTTTCTTT.

The J gene is TRBJ1-5, the V gene TRBV6-5; the match to TRBD1 covers 7 bases. The germline V gene has CDR1 MNHEY and CDR2 SVGAGI. The CDR3 spans 14 residues. Unmatched junction bases numbered 9, after V lost 6 bases and J lost 7 bases. The CDR3 sequence: CASRRGGRGQPQHF. For the CDR3, the DNA is TGTGCCAGCAGAAGAGGGGGCAGGGGACAGCCCCAGCATTTT.

The chain couples TRBV7-9 to TRBJ1-1; D may be TRBD1 (6 bases). Germline assignment: CDR1 SEHNR and CDR2 FQNEAQ (reference sequence). The V end was cut by 2 bases, the J end by 0 bases, with 10 bases between. The CDR3 totals 15 residues. CDR3 residues: CASSLQGQLNTEAFF. For the CDR3, the DNA is TGTGCCAGCAGCTTACAGGGGCAGTTGAACACTGAAGCTTTCTTT.

The chain recombines TRBV15 with TRBJ1-6, with 10 positions matching TRBD1. Trimming removed 0 bases from V and 7 bases from J; junction bases left unmatched: 6. CDR1 is LNHNV, CDR2 YYDKDF, per germline (reference sequence). The CDR3 totals 17 residues. The CDR3 bases are TGTGCCACCAGCAGAGATCTGCTGGGACAGGGGAATTCACCCCTCCACTTT. It translates to CATSRDLLGQGNSPLHF.

For this clone: One end of the junction is discordant with germline, which a read error may explain. The chain couples TRBV7-7 to TRBJ2-1, with 9 bases identical to TRBD2. The CDR3 covers 16 residues. Germline lookup yields CDR1 SSHAT and CDR2 FNYEAQ (reference sequence). CDR3 amino acids: CASSLAWASGTNEQFF. CDR3 sequence (DNA): TGTGCTAGCAGCTTAGCGTGGGCTAGCGGGACCAATGAGCAGTTCTTC.

The chain couples TRBV6-5 to TRBJ2-5; 7 bases are a match to TRBD2. Trimming removed 4 bases from V and 2 bases from J; junction bases left unmatched: 4. CDR1 MNHEY and CDR2 SVGAGI come from the germline V gene. The CDR3 spans 14 residues. The CDR3 DNA sequence: TGTGCCAGCAGTTCCGGGACTAAACAAGAGACCCAGTACTTC. It specifies CASSSGTKQETQYF.

This clone was seen once. The chain is built from TRBV6-1 and TRBJ1-4, with a tentative D call TRBD1 (5 bases). The CDR3 covers 14 residues. The V gene's germline CDR1 is MNHNS and CDR2 SASEGT. V lost 6 bases to trimming and J lost 8 bases, with 16 bases between them. CDR3 residues: CASSLGGWWEKLFF. CDR3 nucleotides: TGTGCCAGCAGCCTGGGGGGTTGGTGGGAAAAACTGTTTTTT.

The J gene is TRBJ2-1, the V gene TRBV7-8; D is possibly TRBD2 (6 bases). Germline V CDR1 and CDR2: SGHVS, FQNEAQ. V lost 1 base and J 9 bases, leaving 10 bases between the germline ends. This CDR3 has 13 residues. CDR3 nucleotide sequence: TGTGCCAGCAGCTTAGGGAGGGTCGGTGAGCAGTTCTTC. It is translated as CASSLGRVGEQFF. The full variable domain, with the rest looked up from reference TRBV7-8 and TRBJ2-1, is GAGVSQSPRYKVAKRGQDVALRCDPISGHVSLFWYQQALGQGPEFLTYFQNEAQLDKSGLPSDRFFAERPEGSVSTLKIQRTQQEDSAVYLCASSLGRVGEQFFGPGTRLTVL.

The rearrangement uses TRBV18 and TRBJ1-4; D is unclear. CDR3 length equals 14 residues. The germline CDR1 and CDR2 sequences are KGHSH and LQKENI. V dropped 5 bases and J dropped 1 base, with 8 bases sitting between them. The chain's CDR3 is CASSISGTNEKLFF. In DNA form, the CDR3 reads TGTGCCAGCTCAATTTCCGGAACTAATGAAAAACTGTTTTTT.

The CDR3 loop reads CASSQAPSASGSGEQYF. As DNA, the CDR3 is TGCGCCAGCAGCCAAGCCCCGTCGGCTAGCGGGAGTGGCGAGCAGTACTTC. The rearrangement links TRBV4-3 to TRBJ2-7; 10 bases fit TRBD2. The J segment lost 6 bases and the V segment lost 1 base, leaving 12 bases of the junction unmatched. This CDR3 has 17 amino acids. CDR1 is LGHNA, CDR2 YSLEER, per germline.

The chain joins TRBV6-5 to TRBJ1-1; D is unclear. Germline V gene data show CDR1 as MNHEY and CDR2 as SVGAGI. The CDR3 sequence is 13 residues long. V was pared by 3 bases and J by 7 bases, with 12 bases between. The CDR3 nucleotides are TGTGCCAGCAGTTATTCTCGGTGGTATGAAGCTTTCTTT. It is translated as CASSYSRWYEAFF.

This chain uses TRBV6-5 with TRBJ2-5; 9 bases are shared with TRBD2. The DNA end is more similar to TRBJ2-7, so the J call may be wrong. This CDR3 is 13 amino acids long. Germline loops: CDR1 MNHEY, CDR2 SVGAGI. The CDR3 nucleotides are TGTGCCAGCAGCGCGGGGGGGTCCTACGAGCAGTACTTC. This encodes CASSAGGSYEQYF.